The 31 T cell receptor beta chains below come from one sample, sequenced in a study of a mutant IDH1 vaccine in newly diagnosed glioma. TCRdb's copy holds only in-frame clones and misses some; the assay was immunoSEQ multiplex PCR. The table shows tens of thousands of clones, with about 84% occurring only once. Time point in this sample: week 5, during vaccination. Each vaccine dose was 300 ug of mutant IDH1 20-mer peptide, with topical imiquimod. These receptors are not linked to any known antigen. The source material was PBMCs, sampled from a glioma patient whose treatment included an IDH1 peptide vaccine. The receptors were sampled from a man between 40 and 49 years old with glioma.

The chain is built from TRBV10-1 and TRBJ1-1, with no clear D. The CDR3 sequence is 12 residues long. V was shortened by 3 bases and J by 3 bases, with 5 bases between the two germline ends. The germline gives CDR1 WNHNN, CDR2 SYGVQD (reference sequence). The CDR3 region is CASSDYDTEAFF. The CDR3 DNA follows: TGCGCCAGCAGTGATTATGACACTGAAGCTTTCTTT.

This chain uses TRBV27 with TRBJ1-1; D ambiguous. The germline CDR1 and CDR2 sequences are MNHEY and SMNVEV (reference sequence). The CDR3 length is 15 residues. V was pared by 2 bases and J by 5 bases, with 15 bases between. The CDR3 DNA reads TGTGCCAGCAGTTTAGGGGAGGGAGGGAAGACTGAAGCTTTCTTT. Translation gives CASSLGEGGKTEAFF.

The rearrangement joins TRBV5-4 to TRBJ2-7; D remains ambiguous. The length of the CDR3 is 13 residues. The germline V gene encodes CDR1 SGHNT and CDR2 YYREEE (reference sequence). Deletions cut 1 base from V and 1 base from J, with 6 bases between. In nucleotides, the CDR3 is TGTGCCAGCAGCTTGCCAGCATCCTACGAGCAGTACTTC. This codes for CASSLPASYEQYF.

The chain combines TRBV5-1 with TRBJ1-2; 8 positions match TRBD1. Trimming cost V 6 bases and J 6 bases; bases outside gene matches: 10. Germline assignment: CDR1 SGHRS and CDR2 YFSETQ. This CDR3 is built from 14 residues. In DNA form, the CDR3 reads TGCGCCAGCACCCTCCTTCTGGGACAGGATGGCTACACCTTC. Translated: CASTLLLGQDGYTF.

This clone came up once. The rearrangement uses TRBV5-1 and TRBJ1-1; TRBD1 is a possible D gene (5 bases). V was clipped by 7 bases and J by 4 bases, with 11 bases between them. The CDR3 sequence is 12 residues long. CDR1 is SGHRS and CDR2 is YFSETQ in the germline V gene. CDR3 bases: TGCGCCAGCTCCAGGGAGGGCACTGAAGCTTTCTTT. The encoded protein is CASSREGTEAFF. The variable domain in full, completed from reference TRBV5-1 and TRBJ1-1, reads KAGVTQTPRYLIKTRGQQVTLSCSPISGHRSVSWYQQTPGQGLQFLFEYFSETQRNKGNFPGRFSGRQFSNSRSEMNVSTLELGDSALYLCASSREGTEAFFGQGTRLTVV.

This clone counts as medium-sized (0.01 to 0.1%). The chain uses TRBV9 and TRBJ2-1; D is unclear. CDR3 length: 11 residues. Germline CDR1 SGDLS, CDR2 YYNGEE. V was shortened by 3 bases and J by 13 bases, with 11 bases between the two germline ends. The CDR3 DNA reads as TGTGCCAGCAGCGCGAGAACCGAACAGTTCTTC. Protein: CASSARTEQFF.

This clone has just a few counts. The CDR3 is CASSLEGSPLHF. The CDR3 DNA reads TGTGCCAGCAGCTTAGAGGGCTCACCCCTCCACTTT. The J gene is TRBJ1-6, the V gene TRBV5-6, with D uncertain. Looked up from germline, CDR1 is SGHDT and CDR2 is YYEEEE. The CDR3 extends over 12 amino acids. V was shortened by 2 bases and J by 10 bases, with 7 bases between the two germline ends.

The chain employs TRBV7-9 and TRBJ2-7; either TRBD1 or TRBD2 may fit D (5 bases each). The V end was cut by 5 bases, the J end by 11 bases, with 16 bases between. Germline V CDR1 and CDR2: SEHNR, FQNEAQ (reference sequence). The length of the CDR3 is 12 residues. The CDR3 loop reads CASSLPPGPEYF. The CDR3 bases are TGTGCCAGCAGCCTACCCCCGGGACCCGAGTACTTC.

The rearrangement uses TRBV10-2 and TRBJ2-5; D is undetermined. This CDR3 spans 15 amino acids. V was clipped by 0 bases and J by 0 bases, with 8 bases between them. Germline V gene lookup returns CDR1 WSHSY and CDR2 SAAADI. The CDR3 DNA follows: TGCGCCAGCAGTGAGTCGGCTACGTACCAAGAGACCCAGTACTTC. Its translation is CASSESATYQETQYF.

This clone was found a few times. The chain recombines TRBV9 with TRBJ1-6; D may be TRBD1 (6 bases). Germline values: CDR1 SGDLS, CDR2 YYNGEE. The V end was cut by 5 bases, the J end by 4 bases, with 7 bases between. The CDR3 is made up of 13 amino acids. This chain's CDR3 is CASRRGYNSPLHF. The CDR3 DNA sequence: TGTGCCAGCAGGAGGGGGTATAATTCACCCCTCCACTTT.

The gene calls are TRBV5-6 and TRBJ1-1, with D hard to call. The V end was cut by 0 bases, the J end by 0 bases, with 9 bases between. CDR1 is SGHDT, CDR2 YYEEEE, per germline. This CDR3 comprises 15 residues. The CDR3 sequence: CASSLVADLNTEAFF. In DNA, the CDR3 is TGTGCCAGCAGCTTGGTTGCGGACCTGAACACTGAAGCTTTCTTT.

The chain employs TRBV7-9 and TRBJ1-2; the match to TRBD1 covers 8 bases. V shed 3 bases, J shed 7 bases, and the junction held 7 bases outside the gene matches. Germline V gene sequence: CDR1 SEHNR, CDR2 FQNEAQ (reference sequence). CDR3 length: 14 residues. This CDR3 is CASSFPGQAVGYTF. The CDR3 DNA follows: TGTGCCAGCAGCTTCCCGGGACAGGCGGTTGGCTACACCTTC.

This clone appeared a single time. This chain connects TRBV5-1 to TRBJ2-2, with no clear D. There are 15 residues in the CDR3. V lost 0 bases and J 5 bases, leaving 11 bases between the germline ends. Germline CDR1 is SGHRS and CDR2 is YFSETQ. CDR3 residues: CASSLVFSRTGELFF. Here the CDR3 DNA reads TGCGCCAGCAGCTTGGTGTTCAGTCGGACCGGGGAGCTGTTTTTT.

In nucleotides, the CDR3 is TGTGCCAGCAGTTTATCGGCAGGGATGGTTCAGCCCCAGCATTTT. This gives the protein CASSLSAGMVQPQHF. The genes are TRBV28 and TRBJ1-5; a possible D gene is TRBD1 (5 bases). The germline gives CDR1 MDHEN, CDR2 SYDVKM. Trimming took off 1 base at V and 6 bases at J, with 13 bases between the two ends. CDR3 size: 15 residues.

This clone was counted a few times. The V gene is TRBV27, the J gene TRBJ2-7, with TRBD1 matching over 7 bases. After removal of 5 bases from V and 7 bases from J, the junction contained 8 bases not matched to a gene. The CDR3 is 13 amino acids. Looked up from germline, CDR1 is MNHEY and CDR2 is SMNVEV (reference sequence). This CDR3 reads CASSGGTEWEQYF. CDR3 nucleotides: TGTGCCAGCAGTGGTGGGACAGAATGGGAGCAGTACTTC.

The gene calls are TRBV11-2 and TRBJ1-2; a possible D gene is TRBD1 (6 bases). Germline CDR1 reads SGHAT; CDR2 reads FQNNGV. Trimming removed 3 bases at V and 5 bases at J, with 16 bases between. CDR3 length: 15 amino acids. In nucleotides, the CDR3 is TGTGCCAGCAGCTTTGGCGACAGGCCAGCGTATGGCTACACCTTC. It yields the protein CASSFGDRPAYGYTF.

This clone was seen a few times. The chain links TRBV6-5 to TRBJ2-7; no definite D call. CDR1 is MNHEY and CDR2 is SVGAGI in the germline V gene. The CDR3 has 12 residues. V lost 6 bases and J lost 4, with 10 bases in between. DNA for the CDR3: TGTGCCAGCAGAAGGGCAGGATACGAGCAGTACTTC. This encodes CASRRAGYEQYF.

V and J are TRBV19 and TRBJ1-5, with D uncertain. This CDR3 has 14 residues. Germline V lookup: CDR1 LNHDA, CDR2 SQIVND (reference sequence). Trimming left V 2 bases short and J 0 bases short, with 5 bases between. DNA for the CDR3: TGTGCCAGTAGTATATTTAGTAGCAATCAGCCCCAGCATTTT. Protein product: CASSIFSSNQPQHF.

This chain connects TRBV30 to TRBJ2-5; TRBD2 matches at 7 bases. V was clipped by 1 base and J by 1 base; unmatched bases: 12. This CDR3 is built from 17 residues. Germline CDR1 and CDR2: GTSNPN and SVGIG (reference sequence). The CDR3 DNA is TGTGCCTGGAGTGCTGGTTCTAGCGGACGGGTCCAAGAGACCCAGTACTTC. Its protein product is CAWSAGSSGRVQETQYF.

The chain couples TRBV5-1 to TRBJ2-3, with 11 positions matching TRBD2. The V segment lost 1 base and the J segment 0 bases; nucleotides outside the gene matches: 4. Germline V CDR1 and CDR2: SGHRS, YFSETQ. The CDR3 contains 17 residues. The CDR3, as DNA: TGCGCCAGCAGCTTGCAACTAGCGGGGGTTAGCACAGATACGCAGTATTTT. This encodes CASSLQLAGVSTDTQYF.

As DNA, the CDR3 is TGTGCCAGCAGCTTTCGGGCGGGGTGGTCAAATGAGCAGTTCTTC. Translating gives CASSFRAGWSNEQFF. The J gene is TRBJ2-1, the V gene TRBV13, with D perhaps matching TRBD2 (6 bases). Germline assignment: CDR1 PRHDT and CDR2 FYEKMQ (reference sequence). The CDR3 runs 15 residues. Trimming cost V 3 bases and J 7 bases, with 16 bases left between them. The variable domain in full, completed from reference TRBV13 and TRBJ2-1, reads AAGVIQSPRHLIKEKRETATLKCYPIPRHDTVYWYQQGPGQDPQFLISFYEKMQSDKGSIPDRFSAQQFSDYHSELNMSSLELGDSALYFCASSFRAGWSNEQFFGPGTRLTVL.

This clone was recorded only once. This chain connects TRBV1 to TRBJ2-1; TRBD2 was called by the table and not checked on the DNA. TRBV1 is recorded as a pseudogene. CDR3 length: 17 residues. The CDR3 bases are TGCACCAGCAGCCAAGACGGCCCTAGCAGACCCTACAATGAGCAGTTCTTC. Encoded protein: CTSSQDGPSRPYNEQFF.

The CDR3 bases are TGTGCCAGCAGTGGCCTCGGGGGCGACACATACGAGCAGTACTTC. It yields the protein CASSGLGGDTYEQYF. V usage is TRBV2 and J usage is TRBJ2-7; D tentatively reads TRBD1 or TRBD2 (6 bases each). Germline V gene sequence: CDR1 SNHLY, CDR2 FYNNEI. Trimming took 4 bases from V and 4 from J, leaving 17 bases between them. The CDR3 extends over 15 amino acids. The entire variable domain, with the rest obtained from reference TRBV2 and TRBJ2-7, is as follows: EPEVTQTPSHQVTQMGQEVILRCVPISNHLYFYWYRQILGQKVEFLVSFYNNEISEKSEIFDDQFSVERPDGSNFTLKIRSTKLEDSAMYFCASSGLGGDTYEQYFGPGTRLTVT.

This clone was recorded a few times. The chain recombines TRBV29-1 with TRBJ1-1, with D unclear. With 4 bases removed from V and 1 base from J, the gap between germline ends came to 10 bases. Germline values: CDR1 SQVTM, CDR2 ANQGSEA. The length of the CDR3 is 13 residues. The CDR3 protein is CSVVHSTNTEAFF. The CDR3 region has the DNA TGCAGCGTTGTACACAGTACGAACACTGAAGCTTTCTTT.

The CDR3 sequence is CASSFDRMSYGYTF. The CDR3, as DNA: TGCGCCAGCAGTTTCGACAGGATGTCCTATGGCTACACCTTC. J is TRBJ1-2 and V is TRBV5-1; D is possibly TRBD1 (6 bases). CDR1 and CDR2 from the germline V gene are SGHRS and YFSETQ. The ends were cut back, 5 bases at V and 4 bases at J, with 15 bases in the middle. The CDR3 is 14 amino acids.

In this sample, this clone turned up once. This rearrangement joins TRBV30 to TRBJ1-5; 9 nucleotides agree with TRBD1. Germline CDR1 is GTSNPN and CDR2 is SVGIG (reference sequence). The CDR3 covers 13 residues. V lost 5 bases, J lost 4 bases, and 3 bases stayed unmatched. The CDR3 here is CAWGGQGNQPQHF. The DNA for the CDR3 is TGTGCCTGGGGGGGACAGGGAAATCAGCCCCAGCATTTT.

This clone has only one observation. The J gene is TRBJ1-6, the V gene TRBV18, with 9 nucleotides matching TRBD1. The V gene's germline CDR1 is KGHSH and CDR2 LQKENI. The V segment lost 6 bases and the J segment 11 bases; nucleotides outside the gene matches: 5. The CDR3 consists of 13 residues. CDR3 amino acids: CASSGQGIPPLHF. The DNA of the CDR3 is TGTGCCAGCTCCGGACAGGGGATTCCACCCCTCCACTTT. The full variable domain, its missing parts supplied by reference TRBV18 and TRBJ1-6, is NAGVMQNPRHLVRRRGQEARLRCSPMKGHSHVYWYRQLPEEGLKFMVYLQKENIIDESGMPKERFSAEFPKEGPSILRIQQVVRGDSAAYFCASSGQGIPPLHFGNGTRLTVT.

The chain couples TRBV4-1 to TRBJ1-2; the D is unclear. This CDR3 has 15 residues. Trimming shortened V by 3 bases and J by 0 bases, and 11 bases separated the two germline ends. Germline assignment: CDR1 MGHRA and CDR2 YSYEKL. The CDR3 loop is CASSQMRASNYGYTF. DNA for the CDR3: TGCGCCAGCAGCCAGATGAGGGCCTCTAACTATGGCTACACCTTC.

The chain joins TRBV4-2 to TRBJ2-7, with D possibly matching TRBD2 (5 bases). V gave up 3 bases and J gave up 2 bases, with 14 bases separating them. This CDR3 region has 15 residues. Germline loops: CDR1 LGHNA, CDR2 YNFKEQ. The CDR3 DNA reads TGTGCCAGCAGCCAGACGGACTCAACCCCCTACGAGCAGTACTTC. It codes for CASSQTDSTPYEQYF.

This sequence joins TRBV7-8 and TRBJ2-7, with 15 positions matching TRBD2. With V trimmed by 2 bases and J by 6 bases, 2 bases remained unmatched. CDR3 length: 15 residues. The germline V gene encodes CDR1 SGHVS and CDR2 FQNEAQ. The CDR3 DNA sequence: TGTGCCAGCAGCTTACCGGGACTAGCGGGGGGCGAGCAGTACTTC. It translates to CASSLPGLAGGEQYF.

The chain employs TRBV11-2 and TRBJ2-7, with 8 bases matching TRBD2. From germline, CDR1 is SGHAT and CDR2 FQNNGV. Trimming removed 5 bases from V and 4 bases from J; junction bases left unmatched: 7. CDR3 length: 14 amino acids. CDR3 sequence: CASSPERGSYEQYF. The CDR3 DNA sequence: TGTGCCAGCAGCCCGGAGCGGGGGAGTTACGAGCAGTACTTC. Together with reference TRBV11-2 and TRBJ2-7, the CDR3 gives the full variable domain: EAGVAQSPRYKIIEKRQSVAFWCNPISGHATLYWYQQILGQGPKLLIQFQNNGVVDDSQLPKDRFSAERLKGVDSTLKIQPAKLEDSAVYLCASSPERGSYEQYFGPGTRLTVT.